Presented here are 15 T cell receptor beta chains from one specimen sequenced in a study of cytomegalovirus exposure and HLA in healthy donors. Use of 60 Vbeta and 13 Jbeta primers characterized the PCR. Measured with immunoSEQ multiplex PCR; TCRdb has only the in-frame clones, and not every one. The table lists 110,000 or so clones, roughly three quarters of them singletons, with more than 10% in the top ten. Specimen: PBMCs. The receptors here all came from a woman between 40 and 55 years old in good health and CMV-seropositive.

The genes are TRBV2 and TRBJ1-6, with 8 bases aligning to TRBD1. The CDR3 sequence is 14 residues long. Germline-derived CDR1 and CDR2 are SNHLY and FYNNEI. J was trimmed by 7 bases and V by 5 bases; bases with no gene match: 4. CDR3 nucleotide sequence: TGTGCCAGCAGTTCCGGACAGGGAAATTCACCCCTCCACTTT. Its translation is CASSSGQGNSPLHF.

This rearrangement joins TRBV7-8 to TRBJ2-3, with 16 bases identical to TRBD2. Germline assignment: CDR1 SGHVS and CDR2 FQNEAQ. Germline trimming cut 5 bases from V and 4 bases from J; bases unmatched to any gene: 3. This CDR3 has 16 amino acids. The CDR3 loop reads CASSRGLAGGADTQYF. Here the CDR3 DNA reads TGTGCCAGCAGCCGGGGACTAGCGGGGGGGGCAGATACGCAGTATTTT.

This clone was seen more than once but under ten times. The rearrangement joins TRBV6-1 to TRBJ2-1; the match to TRBD2 covers 10 bases. There are 15 residues in the CDR3. The trim removed 7 bases at V and 10 bases at J, leaving 13 bases unmatched. Germline V gene data show CDR1 as MNHNS and CDR2 as SASEGT. This CDR3 is CASTPIAGGGGEQFF. As DNA, the CDR3 is TGTGCCAGCACACCCATAGCGGGGGGTGGGGGAGAGCAGTTCTTC.

The chain recombines TRBV2 with TRBJ2-3, with 9 bases that match TRBD1. The CDR3 covers 15 residues. V was pared by 4 bases and J by 8 bases, with 10 bases of the junction left unmatched. Germline assignment: CDR1 SNHLY and CDR2 FYNNEI. In DNA form, the CDR3 reads TGTGCCAGCAGTGTTCTGGGACAGGGAGCTAGTACGCAGTATTTT. As protein: CASSVLGQGASTQYF.

This clone was counted a single time. The V gene is TRBV30, the J gene TRBJ2-2, with 7 bases that match TRBD1. This CDR3 has 11 amino acids. V was clipped by 5 bases and J by 6 bases; unmatched bases: 0. Germline CDR1 and CDR2: GTSNPN and SVGIG (reference sequence). The DNA of the CDR3 is TGTGCCTGGCAGGGGGCCGGGGAGCTGTTTTTT. It codes for CAWQGAGELFF.

This chain links TRBV9 with TRBJ1-3, with D unclear. There are 13 residues in the CDR3. Germline CDR1 reads SGDLS; CDR2 reads YYNGEE. Trimming removed 4 bases from V and 2 bases from J, with 7 bases in between. The chain's CDR3 is CASSLYPGNTIYF. CDR3 nucleotide sequence: TGTGCCAGCAGCCTCTATCCTGGAAACACCATATATTTT.

The rearrangement joins TRBV28 to TRBJ1-3, with TRBD1 as a possible D gene (6 bases). This CDR3 contains 13 residues. Per the germline V gene, CDR1 is MDHEN and CDR2 is SYDVKM. The V gene lost 4 bases and the J gene lost 2 bases, with 6 bases spanning the gap. The CDR3 nucleotides read TGTGCCAGCAGTTCAGGGGCTGGAAACACCATATATTTT. Protein product: CASSSGAGNTIYF.

This sequence joins TRBV25-1 and TRBJ2-2; D is possibly TRBD1 (5 bases). This CDR3 has 15 residues. V dropped 6 bases and J dropped 1 base, with 12 bases sitting between them. Germline assignment: CDR1 MGHDK and CDR2 SYGVNS. This CDR3 reads CASRAFTGNTGELFF. CDR3 in DNA: TGTGCCAGCAGGGCCTTTACAGGGAACACCGGGGAGCTGTTTTTT.

This clone appeared once. J is TRBJ2-7 and V is TRBV2; the match to TRBD1 covers 7 bases. J was trimmed by 2 bases and V by 7 bases; bases with no gene match: 8. CDR1 is SNHLY and CDR2 is FYNNEI in the germline V gene. The CDR3 sequence is 14 residues long. CDR3 sequence reads: CASKSDRITYEQYF. The CDR3 nucleotides are TGTGCCAGCAAGTCGGACAGGATAACCTACGAGCAGTACTTC.

The genes are TRBV6-1 and TRBJ1-6, with a possible D match to TRBD1 (5 bases). V was clipped by 9 bases and J by 6 bases, with 12 bases between them. The CDR3 consists of 13 residues. Germline assignment: CDR1 MNHNS and CDR2 SASEGT. CDR3 bases: TGTGCCAGTCACCAGGGTGCTAATTCACCCCTCCACTTT. Its protein product is CASHQGANSPLHF.

The chain has TRBV7-3 and TRBJ2-5, with a tentative D call TRBD2 (7 bases). CDR1 and CDR2 from the germline V gene are SGHTA and FQGTGA. Trimming left V 5 bases short and J 5 bases short, with 15 bases between. The CDR3 runs 14 residues. This CDR3 is CASSLGGLGETQYF. Written as DNA, the CDR3 is TGTGCCAGCAGCCTCGGGGGGCTGGGGGAGACCCAGTACTTC.

This clone was recorded only once. This rearrangement joins TRBV23-1 to TRBJ1-5, with 9 positions matching TRBD1. TRBV23-1 is noted as an ORF with a role that remains uncertain. This CDR3 has 17 residues. With V trimmed by 0 bases and J by 4 bases, 7 bases remained unmatched. As DNA, the CDR3 is TGCGCCAGCAGTCAATCGTCGGGACAGGGTAGGAATCAGCCCCAGCATTTT. Protein product: CASSQSSGQGRNQPQHF.

The rearrangement uses TRBV5-1 and TRBJ2-1; 7 bases agree with TRBD1. CDR3 length: 15 amino acids. The J segment lost 2 bases and the V segment lost 0 bases, leaving 2 bases of the junction unmatched. Germline CDR1 and CDR2: SGHRS and YFSETQ. CDR3 in amino acids: CASSLAGTAYNEQFF. In DNA, the CDR3 is TGCGCCAGCAGCTTGGCCGGGACAGCCTACAATGAGCAGTTCTTC.

The chain recombines TRBV30 with TRBJ2-1, with 7 bases that match TRBD1. Per the germline V gene, CDR1 is GTSNPN and CDR2 is SVGIG (reference sequence). Germline trimming cut 3 bases from V and 9 bases from J; bases unmatched to any gene: 8. There are 13 residues in the CDR3. DNA for the CDR3: TGTGCCTGGAGCGACAGGGCCCTCGGTGAGCAGTTCTTC. This gives the protein CAWSDRALGEQFF.

V usage is TRBV2 and J usage is TRBJ2-4; D is perhaps TRBD1 (5 bases). With 8 bases removed from V and 5 bases from J, the gap between germline ends came to 16 bases. Germline CDR1 reads SNHLY; CDR2 reads FYNNEI. There are 14 residues in the CDR3. Written as DNA, the CDR3 is TGTGCCAGCTGGAGCCAGGGTCTAGAAAACATTCAGTACTTC. Protein: CASWSQGLENIQYF.